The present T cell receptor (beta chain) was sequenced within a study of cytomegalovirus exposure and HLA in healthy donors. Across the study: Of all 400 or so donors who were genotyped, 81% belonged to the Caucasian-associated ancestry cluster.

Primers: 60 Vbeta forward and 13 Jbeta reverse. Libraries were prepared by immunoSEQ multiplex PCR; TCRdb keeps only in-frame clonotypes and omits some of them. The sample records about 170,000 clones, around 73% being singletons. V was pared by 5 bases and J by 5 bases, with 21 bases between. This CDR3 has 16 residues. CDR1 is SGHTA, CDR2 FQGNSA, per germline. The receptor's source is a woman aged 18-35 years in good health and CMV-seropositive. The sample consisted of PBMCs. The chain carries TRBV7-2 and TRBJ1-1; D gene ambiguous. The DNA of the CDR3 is TGTGCCAGCAGCCCCCCCAGAGGGCCGCGAGGGACTGAAGCTTTCTTT. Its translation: CASSPPRGPRGTEAFF.